These 21 T cell receptor beta chains came from one sample sequenced in a study of blood T cell repertoires in COVID-19. Produced via immunoSEQ multiplex PCR; TCRdb's table is partial and in-frame only. The top ten clones hold roughly 13% of a sample with about 100,000 clones, 85% of them seen once. Sequencing was performed on peripheral blood. These receptors were collected from a human donor in a cohort sampled during active COVID-19.

The J gene is TRBJ2-1, the V gene TRBV30; TRBD1 matches 9 bases. Trimming removed 1 base from V and 7 bases from J; junction bases left unmatched: 11. The CDR3 consists of 16 residues. The germline CDR1 and CDR2 sequences are GTSNPN and SVGIG (reference sequence). The CDR3 DNA reads TGTGCCTGGAGTGCACTAGGGGACAGGGAGACGAATGAGCAGTTCTTC. Its translation is CAWSALGDRETNEQFF.

CDR3 residues: CASSQAVLGPENIQYF. DNA for the CDR3: TGCGCCAGCAGCCAAGCTGTCCTTGGCCCCGAAAACATTCAGTACTTC. This rearrangement joins TRBV4-1 to TRBJ2-4; no reliable D call. The CDR3 runs 16 residues. Germline values: CDR1 MGHRA, CDR2 YSYEKL. V shed 1 base and J shed 5 bases, with 15 bases lying between them.

The genes are TRBV5-4 and TRBJ1-1, with 12 positions matching TRBD1. V shed 4 bases and J 3 bases; nucleotides not matched to a gene: 7. This CDR3 contains 16 residues. CDR1 and CDR2 from the germline V gene are SGHNT and YYREEE (reference sequence). This chain's CDR3 is CASSGTGGAVYTEAFF. CDR3 nucleotides: TGTGCCAGCAGCGGGACAGGGGGCGCGGTCTACACTGAAGCTTTCTTT.

The chain couples TRBV19 to TRBJ1-2, with TRBD1 as a possible D gene (6 bases). Germline assignment: CDR1 LNHDA and CDR2 SQIVND (reference sequence). The CDR3 covers 14 residues. V was trimmed by 4 bases and J by 4 bases, leaving 13 bases between them. In nucleotides, the CDR3 is TGTGCCAGTAGTACACAGGGTAAGGGCTATGGCTACACCTTC. Protein: CASSTQGKGYGYTF.

The rearrangement joins TRBV3-1 (or the pseudogene TRBV3-2) to TRBJ2-1, with 12 nucleotides matching TRBD2. From germline, CDR1 is LGHDT and CDR2 YNNKEL (reference sequence). CDR3 length: 17 residues. After removal of 4 bases from V and 2 bases from J, the junction contained 6 bases not matched to a gene. CDR3 sequence (DNA): TGTGCCAGCAGCCGAGGGACTAGCGGGTTTGCCTACAATGAGCAGTTCTTC. As protein: CASSRGTSGFAYNEQFF.

The V gene is TRBV6-6, the J gene TRBJ1-1, with D perhaps matching TRBD1 (5 bases). The CDR3 covers 12 residues. CDR1 is MNHNY, CDR2 SVGAGI, per germline (reference sequence). V was shortened by 5 bases and J by 3 bases, with 7 bases between the two germline ends. The CDR3 bases are TGTGCCAGCAGTGCAGGGTACACTGAAGCTTTCTTT. Translated, it gives CASSAGYTEAFF.

The V and J genes are TRBV5-4 and TRBJ1-2, with 9 positions matching TRBD1. The CDR3 extends over 17 amino acids. CDR1 SGHNT and CDR2 YYREEE come from the germline V gene (reference sequence). J lost 7 bases, V lost 0 bases, and 13 bases had no gene match. The CDR3 nucleotides read TGTGCCAGCAGCTTGGTGGGACAGGGATCATCCTCAGGTGGCTACACCTTC. Its protein is CASSLVGQGSSSGGYTF.

This sequence joins TRBV5-1 and TRBJ2-1, with TRBD2 matching 12 bases. V shed 1 base and J 5 bases; nucleotides not matched to a gene: 7. The CDR3 has 17 residues. From germline, CDR1 is SGHRS and CDR2 YFSETQ. The CDR3 is CASSLLGLAGRNNEQFF. CDR3 in DNA: TGCGCCAGCAGCTTGTTAGGACTAGCGGGGAGGAACAATGAGCAGTTCTTC.

This clone is deemed medium-sized (0.01 to 0.1%). This chain links TRBV9 with TRBJ2-3, with D possibly matching TRBD1 (5 bases). Germline lookup yields CDR1 SGDLS and CDR2 YYNGEE. There are 15 residues in the CDR3. Trimming shortened V by 4 bases and J by 2 bases, and 14 bases separated the two germline ends. The CDR3 spells CASSTQGRATDTQYF. In nucleotides, the CDR3 is TGTGCCAGCAGCACCCAGGGTCGGGCCACAGATACGCAGTATTTT. Full variable domain (remainder filled in from reference TRBV9 and TRBJ2-3): DSGVTQTPKHLITATGQRVTLRCSPRSGDLSVYWYQQSLDQGLQFLIQYYNGEERAKGNILERFSAQQFPDLHSELNLSSLELGDSALYFCASSTQGRATDTQYFGPGTRLTVL.

The rearrangement uses TRBV9 and TRBJ1-1, with D unresolved. This CDR3 has 13 residues. The germline V and J ends were trimmed by 3 bases and 4 bases, with 10 bases remaining between them. Germline CDR1 is SGDLS and CDR2 is YYNGEE. The chain's CDR3 is CASSGSLGTEAFF. CDR3 DNA: TGTGCCAGCAGCGGGTCACTCGGCACTGAAGCTTTCTTT.

This chain connects TRBV12-3 or TRBV12-4 to TRBJ1-2; D may be TRBD1 (6 bases). Trimming shortened V by 5 bases and J by 7 bases, and 14 bases separated the two germline ends. This CDR3 is built from 13 residues. This chain's CDR3 is CASSQTGLAGYTF. The CDR3 nucleotides read TGTGCCAGCAGTCAGACAGGATTGGCTGGCTACACCTTC.

This sequence joins TRBV2 and TRBJ1-1; TRBD1 matches 8 bases. Trimming at V came to 4 bases and at J to 5 bases, leaving 6 bases not matched to a gene. Germline CDR1 and CDR2: SNHLY and FYNNEI. This CDR3 is 14 amino acids long. The CDR3 here is CASSGQGALTEAFF. CDR3 DNA sequence: TGTGCCAGCAGTGGGCAGGGGGCGCTGACTGAAGCTTTCTTT.

The chain joins TRBV5-1 to TRBJ1-1, with D possibly TRBD1 on 6 matching bases. Germline CDR1 and CDR2: SGHRS and YFSETQ. Trimming stripped 5 bases from V and 1 base from J, with 15 bases between. The CDR3 spans 15 residues. The CDR3 DNA sequence: TGCGCCAGCAGTATCGGAGGACAGAAGAACACTGAAGCTTTCTTT. It codes for CASSIGGQKNTEAFF.

This clone appeared once. The chain is built from TRBV19 and TRBJ1-1; 8 nucleotides align to TRBD1. With V trimmed by 1 base and J by 4 bases, 2 bases remained unmatched. Germline V gives CDR1 LNHDA, CDR2 SQIVND (reference sequence). The CDR3 length is 14 residues. The CDR3 coding sequence is TGTGCCAGTAGTATAGGCGGACAGGGCACTGAAGCTTTCTTT. Its protein is CASSIGGQGTEAFF. Using reference TRBV19 and TRBJ1-1 for the parts outside the CDR3, the full variable domain is DGGITQSPKYLFRKEGQNVTLSCEQNLNHDAMYWYRQDPGQGLRLIYYSQIVNDFQKGDIAEGYSVSREKKESFPLTVTSAQKNPTAFYLCASSIGGQGTEAFFGQGTRLTVV.

The chain recombines TRBV5-4 with TRBJ2-1; 8 bases map to TRBD2. J gave up 5 bases and V 3 bases, and 7 bases lay outside the gene matches. The CDR3 spans 15 residues. CDR1 is SGHNT, CDR2 YYREEE, per germline (reference sequence). Here the CDR3 DNA reads TGTGCCAGCAGCTCCCTCGGGGGGGCTGACAATGAGCAGTTCTTC. Protein product: CASSSLGGADNEQFF.

This chain uses TRBV5-1 with TRBJ2-1, with TRBD2 matching over 7 bases. The J segment lost 8 bases and the V segment lost 4 bases, leaving 12 bases of the junction unmatched. In germline, CDR1 is SGHRS, CDR2 YFSETQ. The CDR3 spans 15 residues. The CDR3 is CASSPRGGSDDEQFF. The CDR3 DNA reads TGCGCCAGCAGCCCGAGGGGCGGGAGTGATGATGAGCAGTTCTTC.

V and J are TRBV7-6 and TRBJ1-2; 11 nucleotides agree with TRBD1. Germline trimming cut 2 bases from V and 5 bases from J; bases unmatched to any gene: 4. The V gene's germline CDR1 is SGHVS and CDR2 FNYEAQ. The CDR3 is made up of 15 amino acids. The CDR3 region is CASSLRTGGWYGYTF. CDR3 sequence (DNA): TGTGCCAGCAGCTTACGGACAGGGGGCTGGTATGGCTACACCTTC.

The chain carries TRBV7-8 and TRBJ2-1; D unresolved. This CDR3 comprises 14 residues. Germline values: CDR1 SGHVS, CDR2 FQNEAQ. V was clipped by 1 base and J by 2 bases, with 6 bases between them. Written as DNA, the CDR3 is TGTGCCAGCAGCTTAGTGGAGACCTACAATGAGCAGTTCTTC. As protein: CASSLVETYNEQFF.

This chain joins TRBV10-1 and TRBJ2-1; D remains ambiguous. The CDR3 extends over 13 amino acids. Germline loops: CDR1 WNHNN, CDR2 SYGVQD (reference sequence). V was trimmed by 3 bases and J by 4 bases, leaving 7 bases between them. CDR3 DNA sequence: TGCGCCAGCAGTGATTCACTTTACAATGAGCAGTTCTTC. Its translation is CASSDSLYNEQFF.

The sample holds a few counts of this clone. The chain has TRBV3-1 (or the pseudogene TRBV3-2) and TRBJ1-2, with 7 bases that match TRBD1. The length of the CDR3 is 16 residues. Germline CDR1 reads LGHDT; CDR2 reads YNNKEL (reference sequence). With V trimmed by 4 bases and J by 4 bases, 12 bases remained unmatched. The CDR3 is CASSPPLRQGGYGYTF. The CDR3 coding sequence is TGTGCCAGCAGCCCCCCTCTGAGACAGGGAGGCTATGGCTACACCTTC.

The chain combines TRBV19 with TRBJ1-4; the match to TRBD1 covers 9 bases. CDR1 LNHDA and CDR2 SQIVND come from the germline V gene (reference sequence). The CDR3 covers 16 residues. The V and J ends lost 1 base and 5 bases, in that order; junction bases with no gene match: 5. This CDR3 reads CASSIGGTGRNEKLFF. The CDR3, as DNA: TGTGCCAGTAGTATAGGCGGGACAGGGAGGAATGAAAAACTGTTTTTT.